The rows below give T cell receptor beta chains drawn from one sample of a study of blood T cell repertoires in COVID-19. Assay: immunoSEQ multiplex PCR; the TCRdb copy retains only in-frame clones and omits some. Among 120,000 to 150,000 clones listed, more than 65% were seen once. The sample comprised peripheral blood. The receptors were sampled from a human donor in a cohort sampled during active COVID-19. Both conserved end residues are part of each CDR3. Fields, in order: J gene, clone size, D gene, V gene, CDR3 DNA, CDR3 protein. The D gene is left open where the match is weak. Not all rows give a size; the values are once, few, many and, for expanded clones, a class.

j_gene: TRBJ1-1
abundance: -
d_gene: TRBD1
v_gene: TRBV6-5
CDR3nt: TGTGCCAGCAGGACAGGGTGGACTGAAGCTTTCTTT
CDR3aa: CASRTGWTEAFF

j_gene: TRBJ2-4
abundance: once
d_gene: -
v_gene: TRBV6-5
CDR3nt: TGTGCCACCGCCCCGGACAGAAACATTCAGTACTTC
CDR3aa: CATAPDRNIQYF

j_gene: TRBJ2-7
abundance: -
d_gene: -
v_gene: TRBV6-5
CDR3nt: TGTGCCAGCAGGCTTTGGACAGCCCCCACCTACGAGCAGTACTTC
CDR3aa: CASRLWTAPTYEQYF

j_gene: TRBJ1-6
abundance: -
d_gene: TRBD1
v_gene: TRBV7-8
CDR3nt: TGTGCCAGCAGCTTAGCAGCGCAGGGGGCTTCACCCCTCCACTTT
CDR3aa: CASSLAAQGASPLHF

j_gene: TRBJ1-5
abundance: -
d_gene: -
v_gene: TRBV28
CDR3nt: TGTGCCAGCGCGGCATTCAGAAGCAATCAGCCCCAGCATTTT
CDR3aa: CASAAFRSNQPQHF

j_gene: TRBJ1-2
abundance: -
d_gene: -
v_gene: TRBV9
CDR3nt: TGTGCCAGCAGCGGGGAGGGCTACACCTTC
CDR3aa: CASSGEGYTF

j_gene: TRBJ1-2
abundance: -
d_gene: TRBD1
v_gene: TRBV23-1
CDR3nt: TGCGCCGCGGACAGGGAGAGCTATGGCTACACCTTC
CDR3aa: CAADRESYGYTF

j_gene: TRBJ1-1
abundance: -
d_gene: -
v_gene: TRBV2
CDR3nt: TGTGCCAGCAGCGCAAGACAGATGATGAACACTGAAGCTTTCTTT
CDR3aa: CASSARQMMNTEAFF

j_gene: TRBJ1-6
abundance: few
d_gene: -
v_gene: TRBV7-9
CDR3nt: TGTGCCAGCAGCTCAAGGGGTCCCTCCTATAATTCACCCCTCCACTTT
CDR3aa: CASSSRGPSYNSPLHF

j_gene: TRBJ1-1
abundance: -
d_gene: -
v_gene: TRBV19
CDR3nt: TGTGCCAGTAGCCTGATGAGTGGTGCTATCCGGACTGAAGCTTTCTTT
CDR3aa: CASSLMSGAIRTEAFF

j_gene: TRBJ2-1
abundance: -
d_gene: TRBD2
v_gene: TRBV10-2
CDR3nt: TGCGCCAGCCGGCGGGGGGGCTACAATGAGCAGTTCTTC
CDR3aa: CASRRGGYNEQFF

j_gene: TRBJ2-5
abundance: -
d_gene: -
v_gene: TRBV5-1
CDR3nt: TGCGCCAGCAGCTTGGCCTGGTCACAGCAAGAGACCCAGTACTTC
CDR3aa: CASSLAWSQQETQYF

j_gene: TRBJ1-5
abundance: -
d_gene: -
v_gene: TRBV4-1
CDR3nt: TGCGCCAGCAGCCAAGTAGGTCTGGGCCGCAATCAGCCCCAGCATTTT
CDR3aa: CASSQVGLGRNQPQHF

j_gene: TRBJ1-5
abundance: once
d_gene: TRBD1
v_gene: TRBV19
CDR3nt: TGTGCCAGTAGTTGGGGGAAGACAGGGGGCGCTCAAGTTCGTCAGCCCCAGCATTTT
CDR3aa: CASSWGKTGGAQVRQPQHF

j_gene: TRBJ2-7
abundance: -
d_gene: -
v_gene: TRBV18
CDR3nt: TGTGCCAGCTCACCACCCGTGGCCAGGTCCTACGAGCAGTACTTC
CDR3aa: CASSPPVARSYEQYF

j_gene: TRBJ1-2
abundance: -
d_gene: -
v_gene: TRBV6-5
CDR3nt: TGTGCCAGCCGAAGGACAGCCGACTATGGCTACACCTTC
CDR3aa: CASRRTADYGYTF

j_gene: TRBJ2-2
abundance: -
d_gene: TRBD2
v_gene: TRBV18
CDR3nt: TGTGCCAGCTCACCGCTTACCCGCCTTAGACCGGGACTAGTGAACACCGGGGAGCTGTTTTTT
CDR3aa: CASSPLTRLRPGLVNTGELFF

j_gene: TRBJ2-5
abundance: -
d_gene: -
v_gene: TRBV4-1
CDR3nt: TGCGCCAGCAGCCAAGATGAAGTCGCGGAGACCCAGTACTTC
CDR3aa: CASSQDEVAETQYF

j_gene: TRBJ2-6
abundance: -
d_gene: -
v_gene: TRBV27
CDR3nt: TGTGCCAGCAGTTTCATCTCTGGGGCCAACGTCCTGACTTTC
CDR3aa: CASSFISGANVLTF

j_gene: TRBJ1-5
abundance: -
d_gene: TRBD1
v_gene: TRBV5-1
CDR3nt: TGCGCCAGCAGCTTGGGGGACAGCGGAAATCAGCCCCAGCATTTT
CDR3aa: CASSLGDSGNQPQHF

j_gene: TRBJ1-1
abundance: -
d_gene: -
v_gene: TRBV6-4
CDR3nt: TGTGCCAGCAGTGACGGTGAGGTCGCTGAAGCTTTCTTT
CDR3aa: CASSDGEVAEAFF

j_gene: TRBJ1-3
abundance: -
d_gene: -
v_gene: TRBV12-5
CDR3nt: TGTGCTAGTGGCCAACAGGGAAACACCATATATTTT
CDR3aa: CASGQQGNTIYF

j_gene: TRBJ2-3
abundance: -
d_gene: -
v_gene: TRBV7-9
CDR3nt: TGTGCCAGCAGCTTCGACAGGTTCACAGATACGCAGTATTTT
CDR3aa: CASSFDRFTDTQYF

j_gene: TRBJ1-2
abundance: -
d_gene: -
v_gene: TRBV3-1/TRBV3-2
CDR3nt: TGTGCCAGCAGCTTTCGACAAGACTATGGCTACACCTTC
CDR3aa: CASSFRQDYGYTF

j_gene: TRBJ1-5
abundance: -
d_gene: TRBD1
v_gene: TRBV18
CDR3nt: TGTGCCAGCTCAGCGGACAGGGGCAATCAGCCCCAGCATTTT
CDR3aa: CASSADRGNQPQHF

j_gene: TRBJ2-3
abundance: -
d_gene: -
v_gene: TRBV13
CDR3nt: TGTGCCAGCAGCTTATGGGCACTGGGCCCAGATACGCAGTATTTT
CDR3aa: CASSLWALGPDTQYF